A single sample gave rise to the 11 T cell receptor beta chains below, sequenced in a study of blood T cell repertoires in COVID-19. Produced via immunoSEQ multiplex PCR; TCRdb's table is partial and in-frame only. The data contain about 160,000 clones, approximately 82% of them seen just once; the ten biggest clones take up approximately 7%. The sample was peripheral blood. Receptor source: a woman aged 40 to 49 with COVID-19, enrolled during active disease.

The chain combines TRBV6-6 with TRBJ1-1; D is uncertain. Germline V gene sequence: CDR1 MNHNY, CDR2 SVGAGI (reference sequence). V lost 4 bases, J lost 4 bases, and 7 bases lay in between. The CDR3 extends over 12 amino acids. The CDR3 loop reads CASSFSGTEAFF. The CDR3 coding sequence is TGTGCCAGCAGTTTTTCGGGCACTGAAGCTTTCTTT.

The CDR3 sequence is CASSIGTHTDTQYF. The CDR3, as DNA: TGTGCCAGTAGTATTGGCACACACACAGATACGCAGTATTTT. The V gene is TRBV19, the J gene TRBJ2-3; no reliable D call. V lost 3 bases and J 2 bases, leaving 9 bases between the germline ends. Germline V gene sequence: CDR1 LNHDA, CDR2 SQIVND (reference sequence). There are 14 residues in the CDR3.

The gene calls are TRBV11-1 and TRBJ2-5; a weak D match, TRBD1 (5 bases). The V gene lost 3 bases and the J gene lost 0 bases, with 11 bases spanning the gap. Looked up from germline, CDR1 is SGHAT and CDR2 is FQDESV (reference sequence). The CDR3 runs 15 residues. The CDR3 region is CASSLIGVYQETQYF. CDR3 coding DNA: TGTGCCAGCAGCTTGATAGGGGTCTACCAAGAGACCCAGTACTTC.

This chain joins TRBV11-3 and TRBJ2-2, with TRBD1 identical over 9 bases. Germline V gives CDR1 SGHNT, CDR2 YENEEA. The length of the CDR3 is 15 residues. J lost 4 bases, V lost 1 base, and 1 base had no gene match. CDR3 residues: CASSLGGQGTGELFF. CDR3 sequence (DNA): TGTGCCAGCAGCTTAGGGGGACAGGGCACCGGGGAGCTGTTTTTT.

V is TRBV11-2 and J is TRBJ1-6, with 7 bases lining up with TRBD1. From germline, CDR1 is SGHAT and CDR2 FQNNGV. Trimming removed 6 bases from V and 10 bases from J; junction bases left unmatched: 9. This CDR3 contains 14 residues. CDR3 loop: CASRLGGEGSPLHF. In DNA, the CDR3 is TGTGCCAGCAGACTAGGGGGCGAGGGATCACCCCTCCACTTT.

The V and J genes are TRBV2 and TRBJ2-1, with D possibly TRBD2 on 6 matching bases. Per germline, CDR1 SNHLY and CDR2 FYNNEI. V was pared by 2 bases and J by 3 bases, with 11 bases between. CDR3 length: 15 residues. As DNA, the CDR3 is TGTGCCAGCAGTGAAACGGCGGGACTCTACAATGAGCAGTTCTTC. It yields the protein CASSETAGLYNEQFF.

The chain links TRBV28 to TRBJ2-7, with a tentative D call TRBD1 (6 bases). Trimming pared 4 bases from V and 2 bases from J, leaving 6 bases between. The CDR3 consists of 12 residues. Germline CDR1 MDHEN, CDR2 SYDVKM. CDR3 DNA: TGTGCCAGCAGTTCAGGGGCCTACGAGCAGTACGTC. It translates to CASSSGAYEQYV.

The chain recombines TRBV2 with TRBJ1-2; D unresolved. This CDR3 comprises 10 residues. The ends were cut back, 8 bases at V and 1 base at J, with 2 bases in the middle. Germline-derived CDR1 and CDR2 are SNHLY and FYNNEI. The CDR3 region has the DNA TGTGCCAGCCTTAACTATGGCTACACCTTC. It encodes CASLNYGYTF.

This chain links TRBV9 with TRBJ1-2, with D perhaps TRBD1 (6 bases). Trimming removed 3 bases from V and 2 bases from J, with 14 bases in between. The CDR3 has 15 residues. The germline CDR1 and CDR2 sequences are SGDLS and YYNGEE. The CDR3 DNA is TGTGCCAGCAGCGCCAAGGGGGTTGCGAACTATGGCTACACCTTC. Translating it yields CASSAKGVANYGYTF.

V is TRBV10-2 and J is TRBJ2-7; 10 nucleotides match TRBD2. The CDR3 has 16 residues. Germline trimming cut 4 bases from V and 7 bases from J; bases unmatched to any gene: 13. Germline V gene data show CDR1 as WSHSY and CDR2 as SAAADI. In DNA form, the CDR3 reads TGCGCCAGCAGTGTGGTTTCTAGCGGGAGTCGCAAAGAGCAGTACTTC. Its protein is CASSVVSSGSRKEQYF.

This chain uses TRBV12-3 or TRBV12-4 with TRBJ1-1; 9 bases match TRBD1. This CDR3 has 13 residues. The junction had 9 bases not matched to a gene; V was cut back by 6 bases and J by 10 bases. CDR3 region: CASSLRTGERAFF. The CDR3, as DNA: TGTGCCAGCAGCCTACGGACAGGGGAAAGAGCTTTCTTT.